These T cell receptor beta chains were read from a single sample in a study of T-cell memory formation after mild COVID-19. TCRdb fed the 5' RACE reads into MiXCR, producing one record per CDR3 protein. This sample has some 200,000 distinct CDR3 sequences, with over 20% found just once. The sequenced sample was PBMCs or a T cell subset sorted from them (not recorded which). The receptors derive from an adult woman who had mild COVID-19 (a few samples of this study predate the infection). Cell type and time point are not known. Each CDR3 is given with its conserved first and last residue. The D gene is left open where the match is weak. The size entry is marked missing in some rows and otherwise reads once, few, many or a size class.

j_gene,d_gene,v_gene,abundance,CDR3aa,CDR3nt
TRBJ2-1,TRBD2,TRBV12-3/TRBV12-4,few,CASSRRLAYNEQFF,TGTGCCAGCAGTCGCCGACTAGCGTACAATGAGCAGTTCTTC
TRBJ2-1,-,TRBV6-5,-,CASRLGNEQFF,TGTGCCAGCAGGTTGGGGAATGAGCAGTTCTTC
TRBJ1-4,-,TRBV7-9,few,CASSLTPGVGEKLFF,TGTGCCAGCAGCTTAACCCCAGGGGTGGGCGAAAAACTGTTTTTT
TRBJ1-2,TRBD1,TRBV4-2,few,CASSQLPGQGIRGYTF,TGTGCCAGCAGCCAATTACCGGGACAGGGAATTAGGGGCTACACCTTC
TRBJ2-1,TRBD2,TRBV11-2,many,CASSWGLAGAGFNEQFF,TGTGCCAGCAGCTGGGGACTAGCGGGAGCGGGTTTCAATGAGCAGTTCTTC
TRBJ2-7,-,TRBV20-1,few,CSAPKPGLSYEQYF,TGCAGTGCCCCCAAGCCCGGCTTGTCCTACGAGCAGTACTTC
TRBJ2-7,-,TRBV5-6,-,CASSTTSSEQYF,TGTGCCAGCAGCACGACTAGTAGCGAGCAGTACTTC
TRBJ2-1,TRBD2,TRBV5-6,-,CASSLTAGRNEQFF,TGTGCCAGCAGCTTGACAGCGGGACGCAATGAGCAGTTCTTC
TRBJ2-7,-,TRBV20-1,-,CSARGGVGPYEQYF,TGCAGTGCTAGAGGCGGGGTAGGCCCCTACGAGCAGTACTTC
TRBJ2-1,-,TRBV11-3,-,CASSGGGGLTHYYNEQFF,TGTGCCAGCAGCGGGGGGGGCGGCTTGACGCACTATTACAATGAGCAGTTCTTC
TRBJ2-5,TRBD1,TRBV27,-,CASSIIAGGQETQYF,TGTGCCAGCAGTATTATCGCAGGGGGCCAAGAGACCCAGTACTTC
TRBJ1-5,TRBD1,TRBV6-2/TRBV6-3,-,CASSYEREDRRAQHF,TGTGCCAGCAGTTACGAACGCGAGGACAGGCGGGCCCAGCATTTT
TRBJ2-1,-,TRBV29-1,-,CSVLGRVLVSNEQFF,TGCAGCGTTTTGGGGCGCGTATTGGTCTCCAATGAGCAGTTCTTC
TRBJ2-7,-,TRBV6-6,few,CASSYRGRPYEQYF,TGTGCCAGCAGTTACAGGGGCAGGCCCTACGAGCAGTACTTC
TRBJ2-7,TRBD1,TRBV20-1,-,CSAPKTWDSSYEQYF,TGCAGTGCTCCGAAAACTTGGGACAGCTCCTACGAGCAGTACTTC
TRBJ2-3,-,TRBV9,-,CASSVSGDTQYF,TGTGCCAGCAGCGTTTCGGGAGATACGCAGTATTTT
TRBJ2-3,-,TRBV7-9,-,CASKVTDTQYF,TGTGCCAGCAAAGTCACAGATACGCAGTATTTT
TRBJ2-3,TRBD2,TRBV20-1,-,CSAMLAGTIWTSTDTQYF,TGCAGTGCCATGCTAGCGGGCACCATTTGGACTAGCACAGATACGCAGTATTTT
TRBJ1-5,-,TRBV6-2/TRBV6-3,-,CASSSWGYNQPQHF,TGTGCCAGCTCCTCATGGGGATACAATCAGCCCCAGCATTTT
TRBJ2-7,TRBD1,TRBV6-1,-,CASSDKGFGQGVYEQYF,TGTGCCAGCAGTGATAAGGGTTTCGGGCAGGGGGTCTACGAGCAGTACTTC
TRBJ2-1,-,TRBV2,-,CASRDYQGYNEQFF,TGTGCCAGCAGGGACTATCAAGGCTACAATGAGCAGTTCTTC
TRBJ2-7,-,TRBV5-1,few,CASSLEGVGYEQYF,TGCGCCAGCAGCTTGGAGGGGGTAGGCTACGAGCAGTACTTC
TRBJ1-1,-,TRBV20-1,-,CSARALMGAAMNTEAFF,TGCAGTGCTAGAGCGTTGATGGGGGCAGCTATGAACACTGAAGCTTTCTTT
TRBJ2-7,TRBD2,TRBV20-1,few,CSAGAGGLGEQYF,TGCAGTGCTGGAGCGGGAGGCCTTGGGGAGCAGTACTTC
TRBJ2-3,-,TRBV9,few,CASSVGAPSTDTQYF,TGTGCCAGCAGCGTTGGGGCACCTAGCACAGATACGCAGTATTTT
TRBJ2-3,-,TRBV4-3,few,CASSLRAGSDTQYF,TGCGCCAGCAGCCTCCGTGCGGGGTCAGATACGCAGTATTTT
TRBJ2-1,-,TRBV4-1,-,CASSQVGSSYNEQFF,TGCGCCAGCAGCCAAGTGGGTAGCTCCTACAATGAGCAGTTCTTC
TRBJ2-7,TRBD1,TRBV7-9,few,CASSTRDSPSYEQYF,TGTGCCAGCAGCACCAGGGACAGCCCGTCCTACGAGCAGTACTTC
TRBJ2-1,-,TRBV6-6,-,CASSYLERYNEQFF,TGTGCCAGCAGTTATCTAGAAAGATACAATGAGCAGTTCTTC